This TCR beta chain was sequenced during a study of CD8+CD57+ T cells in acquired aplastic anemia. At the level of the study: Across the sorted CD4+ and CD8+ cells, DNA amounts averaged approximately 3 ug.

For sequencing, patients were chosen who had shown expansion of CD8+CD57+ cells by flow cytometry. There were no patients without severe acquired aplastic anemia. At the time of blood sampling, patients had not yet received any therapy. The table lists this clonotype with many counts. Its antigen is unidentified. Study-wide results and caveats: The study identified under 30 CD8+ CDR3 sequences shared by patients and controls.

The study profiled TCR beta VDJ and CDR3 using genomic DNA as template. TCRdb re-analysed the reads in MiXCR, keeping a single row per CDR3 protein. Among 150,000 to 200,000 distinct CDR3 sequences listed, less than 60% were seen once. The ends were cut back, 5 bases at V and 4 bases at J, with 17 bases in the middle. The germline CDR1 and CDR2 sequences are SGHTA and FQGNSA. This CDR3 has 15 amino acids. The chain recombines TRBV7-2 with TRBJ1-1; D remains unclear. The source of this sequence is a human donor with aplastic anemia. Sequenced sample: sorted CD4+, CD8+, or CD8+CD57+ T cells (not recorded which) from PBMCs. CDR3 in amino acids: CASSRPAVLGTEAFF. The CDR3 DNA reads TGTGCCAGCAGCCGGCCCGCAGTTTTGGGCACTGAAGCTTTCTTT.